What follows describes a single TCR beta chain. This specimen belongs to a study of control samples from healthy donors and cancer patients. The assay was immunoSEQ multiplex PCR, and TCRdb's table has in-frame clones only and misses some. This table has 130,000 or so clones, about 88% appearing once. V was cut by 1 base and J by 4 bases, with 13 bases left in between. CDR3 length: 14 residues. Germline V gene sequence: CDR1 GTSNPN, CDR2 SVGIG (reference sequence). The sequenced sample was blood. The clonotype originates from a man between 50 and 59 years old in good health. The rearrangement joins TRBV30 to TRBJ1-2; the D gene is possibly TRBD1 (5 bases). The CDR3 DNA is TGTGCCTGGAGTGCCCCACCAGGGACCTATGGCTACACCTTC. Residues: CAWSAPPGTYGYTF.